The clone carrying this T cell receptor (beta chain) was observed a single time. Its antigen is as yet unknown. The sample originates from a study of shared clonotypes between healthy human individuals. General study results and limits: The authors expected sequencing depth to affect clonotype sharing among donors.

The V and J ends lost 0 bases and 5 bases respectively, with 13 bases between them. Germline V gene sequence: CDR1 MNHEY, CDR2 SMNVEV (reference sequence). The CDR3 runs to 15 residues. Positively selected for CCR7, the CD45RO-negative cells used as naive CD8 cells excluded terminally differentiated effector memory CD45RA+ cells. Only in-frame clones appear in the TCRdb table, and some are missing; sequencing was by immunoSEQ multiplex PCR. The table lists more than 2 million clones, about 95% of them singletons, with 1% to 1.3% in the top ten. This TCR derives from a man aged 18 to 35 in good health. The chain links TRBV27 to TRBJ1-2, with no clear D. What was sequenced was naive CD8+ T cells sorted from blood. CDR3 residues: CASSLSIDGPYGYTF. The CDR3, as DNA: TGTGCCAGCAGTTTATCGATCGACGGTCCTTATGGCTACACCTTC.